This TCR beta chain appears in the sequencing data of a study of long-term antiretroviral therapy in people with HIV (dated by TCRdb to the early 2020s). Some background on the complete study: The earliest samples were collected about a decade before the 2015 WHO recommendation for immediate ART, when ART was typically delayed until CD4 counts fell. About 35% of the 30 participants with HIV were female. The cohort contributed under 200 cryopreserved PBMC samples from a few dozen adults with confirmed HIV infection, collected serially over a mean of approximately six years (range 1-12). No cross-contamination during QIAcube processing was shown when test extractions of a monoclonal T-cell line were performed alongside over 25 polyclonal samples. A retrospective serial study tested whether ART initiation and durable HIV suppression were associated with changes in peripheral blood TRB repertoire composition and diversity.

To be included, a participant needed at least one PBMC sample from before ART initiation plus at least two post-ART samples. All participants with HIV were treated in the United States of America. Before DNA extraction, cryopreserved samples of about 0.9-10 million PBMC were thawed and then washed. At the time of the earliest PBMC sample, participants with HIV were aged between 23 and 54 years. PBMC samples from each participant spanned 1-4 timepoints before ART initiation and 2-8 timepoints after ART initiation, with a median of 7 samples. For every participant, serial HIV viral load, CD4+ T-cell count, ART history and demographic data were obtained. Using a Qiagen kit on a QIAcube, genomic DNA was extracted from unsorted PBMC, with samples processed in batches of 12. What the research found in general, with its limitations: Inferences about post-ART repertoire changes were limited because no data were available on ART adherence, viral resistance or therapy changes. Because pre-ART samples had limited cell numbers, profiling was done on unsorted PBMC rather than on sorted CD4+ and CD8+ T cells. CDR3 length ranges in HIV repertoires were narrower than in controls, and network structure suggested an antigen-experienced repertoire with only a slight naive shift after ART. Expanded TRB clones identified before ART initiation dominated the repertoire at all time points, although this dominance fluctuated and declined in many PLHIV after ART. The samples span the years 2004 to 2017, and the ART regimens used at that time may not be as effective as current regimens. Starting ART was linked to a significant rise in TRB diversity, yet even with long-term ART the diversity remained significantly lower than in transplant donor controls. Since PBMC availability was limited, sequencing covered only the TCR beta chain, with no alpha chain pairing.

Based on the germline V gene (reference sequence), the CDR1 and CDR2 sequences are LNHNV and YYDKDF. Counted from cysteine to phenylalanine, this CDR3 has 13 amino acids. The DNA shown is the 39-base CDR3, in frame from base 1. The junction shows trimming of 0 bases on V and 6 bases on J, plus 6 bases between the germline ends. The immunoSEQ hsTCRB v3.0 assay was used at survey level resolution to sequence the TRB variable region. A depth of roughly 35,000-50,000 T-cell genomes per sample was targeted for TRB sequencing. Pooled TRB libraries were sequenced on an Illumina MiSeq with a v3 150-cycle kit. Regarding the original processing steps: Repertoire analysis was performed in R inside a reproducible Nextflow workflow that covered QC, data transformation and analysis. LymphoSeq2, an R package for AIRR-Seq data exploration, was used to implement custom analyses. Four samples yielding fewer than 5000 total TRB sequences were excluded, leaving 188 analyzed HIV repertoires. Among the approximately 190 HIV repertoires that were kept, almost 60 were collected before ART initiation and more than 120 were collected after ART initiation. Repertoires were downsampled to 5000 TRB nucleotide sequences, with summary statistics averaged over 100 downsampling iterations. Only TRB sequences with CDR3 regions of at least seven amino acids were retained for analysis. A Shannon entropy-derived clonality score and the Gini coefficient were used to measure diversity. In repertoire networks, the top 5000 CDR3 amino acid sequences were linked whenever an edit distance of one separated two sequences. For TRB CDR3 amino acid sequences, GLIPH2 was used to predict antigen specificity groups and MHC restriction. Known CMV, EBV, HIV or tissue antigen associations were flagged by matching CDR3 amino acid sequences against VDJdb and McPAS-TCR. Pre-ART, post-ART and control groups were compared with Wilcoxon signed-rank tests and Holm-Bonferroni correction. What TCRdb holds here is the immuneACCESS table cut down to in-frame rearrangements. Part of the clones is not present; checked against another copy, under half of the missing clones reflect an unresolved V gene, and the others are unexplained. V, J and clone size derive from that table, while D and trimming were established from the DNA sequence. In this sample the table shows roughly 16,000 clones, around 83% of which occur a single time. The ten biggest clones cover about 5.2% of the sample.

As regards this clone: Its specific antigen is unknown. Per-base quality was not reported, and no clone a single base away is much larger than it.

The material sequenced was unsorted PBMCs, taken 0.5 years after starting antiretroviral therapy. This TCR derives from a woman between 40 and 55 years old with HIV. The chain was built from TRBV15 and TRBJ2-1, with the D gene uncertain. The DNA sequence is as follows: TGTGCCACCAGCAGAGATCTGACCAATGAGCAGTTCTTC. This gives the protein CATSRDLTNEQFF.